The T cell receptor (beta chain) described here comes from a study of T cells after posttransplantation cyclophosphamide. Study-level results: Blood and skin or GI T cell repertoires showed limited TRB overlap. After PTCy, TRB diversity resembled that of CNI/methotrexate controls. Later blood repertoires were often dominated by clones from the donor CD8+ memory compartment.

This clone has ten or more counts. Its specificity is not known. The protocol was immunoSEQ multiplex PCR, while the TCRdb copy is restricted to in-frame clones and leaves out a portion. The sample holds tens of thousands of clones, and no clone turns up only once. Per the germline V gene, CDR1 is MDHEN and CDR2 is SYDVKM. CDR3 size: 16 residues. V lost 3 bases and J lost 2, with 14 bases in between. This clonotype was sampled from a man in his fifties or sixties in good health, CMV-negative, and a related stem cell transplant donor. The source material was PBMCs. This sequence joins TRBV28 and TRBJ1-3, with a weak D call TRBD1 (5 bases). CDR3 in amino acids: CASSFFTGWTGNTIYF. The CDR3, as DNA: TGTGCCAGCAGTTTCTTTACAGGTTGGACTGGAAACACCATATATTTT.